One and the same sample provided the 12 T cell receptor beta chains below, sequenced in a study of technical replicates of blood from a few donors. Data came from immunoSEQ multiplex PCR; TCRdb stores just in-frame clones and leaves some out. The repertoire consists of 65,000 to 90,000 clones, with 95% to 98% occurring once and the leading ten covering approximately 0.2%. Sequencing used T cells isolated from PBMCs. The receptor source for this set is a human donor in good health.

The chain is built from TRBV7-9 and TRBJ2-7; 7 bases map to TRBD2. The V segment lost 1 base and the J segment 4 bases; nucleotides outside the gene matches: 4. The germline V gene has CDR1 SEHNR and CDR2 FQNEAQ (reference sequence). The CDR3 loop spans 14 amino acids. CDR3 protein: CASSLGPGGYEQYF. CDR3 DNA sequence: TGTGCCAGCAGCTTAGGACCGGGAGGTTACGAGCAGTACTTC. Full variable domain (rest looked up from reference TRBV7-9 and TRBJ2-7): DTGVSQNPRHKITKRGQNVTFRCDPISEHNRLYWYRQTLGQGPEFLTYFQNEAQLEKSRLLSDRFSAERPKGSFSTLEIQRTEQGDSAMYLCASSLGPGGYEQYFGPGTRLTVT.

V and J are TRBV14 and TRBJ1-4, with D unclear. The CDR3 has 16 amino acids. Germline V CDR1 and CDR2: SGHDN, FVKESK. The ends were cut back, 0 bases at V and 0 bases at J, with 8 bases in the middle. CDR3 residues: CASSQDYGATNEKLFF. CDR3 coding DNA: TGTGCCAGCAGCCAAGACTACGGTGCAACTAATGAAAAACTGTTTTTT.

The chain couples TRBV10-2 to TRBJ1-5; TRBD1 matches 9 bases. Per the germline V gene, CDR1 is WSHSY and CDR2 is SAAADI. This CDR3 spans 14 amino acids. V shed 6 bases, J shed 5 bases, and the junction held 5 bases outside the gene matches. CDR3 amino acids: CASREDRGDQPQHF. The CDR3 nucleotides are TGCGCCAGCAGAGAGGACAGGGGCGATCAGCCCCAGCATTTT.

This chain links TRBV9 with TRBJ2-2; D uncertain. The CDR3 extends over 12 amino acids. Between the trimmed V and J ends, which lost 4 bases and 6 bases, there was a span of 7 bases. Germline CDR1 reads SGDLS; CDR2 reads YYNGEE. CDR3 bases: TGTGCCAGCAGCCCTAACGCCGGGGAGCTGTTTTTT. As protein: CASSPNAGELFF.

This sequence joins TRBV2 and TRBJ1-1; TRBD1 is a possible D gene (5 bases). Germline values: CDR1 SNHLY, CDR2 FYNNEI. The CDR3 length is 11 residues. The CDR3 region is CGMERGTEAFF. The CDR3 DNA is TGTGGAATGGAAAGGGGCACTGAAGCTTTCTTT.

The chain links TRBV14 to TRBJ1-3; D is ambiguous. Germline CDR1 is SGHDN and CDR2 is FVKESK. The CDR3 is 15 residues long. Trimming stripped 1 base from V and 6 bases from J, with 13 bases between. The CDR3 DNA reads TGTGCCAGCAGCCAAGTTTTCGGGGTACAAAACACCATATATTTT. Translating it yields CASSQVFGVQNTIYF.

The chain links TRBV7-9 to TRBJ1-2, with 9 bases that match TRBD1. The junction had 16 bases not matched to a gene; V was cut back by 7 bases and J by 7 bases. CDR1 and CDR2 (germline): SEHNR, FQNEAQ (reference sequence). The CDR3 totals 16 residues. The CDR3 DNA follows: TGTGCCAGCACCAACCTGAGCCGGGACAGGGTGGGTGGCTACACCTTC. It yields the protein CASTNLSRDRVGGYTF.

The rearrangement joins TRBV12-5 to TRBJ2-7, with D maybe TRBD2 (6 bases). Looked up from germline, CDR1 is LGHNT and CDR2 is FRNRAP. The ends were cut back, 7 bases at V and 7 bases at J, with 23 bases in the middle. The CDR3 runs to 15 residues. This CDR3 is CASAVVLGPGEEQYF. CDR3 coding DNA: TGTGCTAGTGCCGTAGTTCTGGGACCGGGAGAAGAGCAGTACTTC.

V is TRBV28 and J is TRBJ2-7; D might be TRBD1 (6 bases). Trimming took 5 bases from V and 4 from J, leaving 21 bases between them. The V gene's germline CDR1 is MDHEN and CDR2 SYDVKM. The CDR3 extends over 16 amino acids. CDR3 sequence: CASSLPATGLGYEQYF. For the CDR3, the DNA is TGTGCCAGCAGTCTACCAGCGACAGGCTTAGGATACGAGCAGTACTTC.

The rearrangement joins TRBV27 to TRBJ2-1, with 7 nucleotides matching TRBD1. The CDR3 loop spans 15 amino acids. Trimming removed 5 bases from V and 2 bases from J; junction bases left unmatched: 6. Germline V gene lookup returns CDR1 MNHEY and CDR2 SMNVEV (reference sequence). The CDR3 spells CASSLSGQTYNEQFF. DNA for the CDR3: TGTGCCAGCAGTCTCTCGGGACAGACCTACAATGAGCAGTTCTTC.

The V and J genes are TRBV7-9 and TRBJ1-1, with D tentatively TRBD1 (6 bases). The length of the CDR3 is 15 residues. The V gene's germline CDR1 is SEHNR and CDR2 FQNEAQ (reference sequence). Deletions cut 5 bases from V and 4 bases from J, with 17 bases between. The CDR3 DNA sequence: TGTGCCAGCAGCCCTAGGAGGACAGCCCCCACTGAAGCTTTCTTT. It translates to CASSPRRTAPTEAFF. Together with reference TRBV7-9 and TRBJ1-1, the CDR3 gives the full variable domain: DTGVSQNPRHKITKRGQNVTFRCDPISEHNRLYWYRQTLGQGPEFLTYFQNEAQLEKSRLLSDRFSAERPKGSFSTLEIQRTEQGDSAMYLCASSPRRTAPTEAFFGQGTRLTVV.

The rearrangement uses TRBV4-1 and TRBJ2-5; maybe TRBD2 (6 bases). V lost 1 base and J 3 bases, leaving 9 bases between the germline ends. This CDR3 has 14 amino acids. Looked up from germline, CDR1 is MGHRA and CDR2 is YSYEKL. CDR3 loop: CASSQVWEEETQYF. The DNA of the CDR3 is TGCGCCAGCAGCCAAGTGTGGGAGGAAGAGACCCAGTACTTC.